This T cell receptor (beta chain) was captured in a study of shared clonotypes between healthy human individuals. Study findings and constraints: A limitation of the genetic and exposure-history diversity represented arose from few donors.

There were only Caucasian adults among the donors, and all lived in Nashville, Tennessee. Looked up from germline, CDR1 is SGHKS and CDR2 is YYEKEE (reference sequence). Trimming removed 4 bases from V and 8 bases from J; junction bases left unmatched: 9. This CDR3 region has 14 residues. Comment on this clone: No antigen is known for it.

Each cell subset's genomic DNA was divided evenly among several immunoSEQ plates. Libraries were prepared by immunoSEQ multiplex PCR; TCRdb keeps only in-frame clonotypes and omits some of them. The data show about 1 million clones, with about 76% seen just once and approximately 1.5% held by the top ten. The chain combines TRBV5-5 with TRBJ2-1; 7 nucleotides line up with TRBD1. The receptor was isolated from a man younger than 35 in good health. Sequencing used memory CD4+ T cells sorted from blood. Documented subset: CD45RA-negative fraction. This CDR3 reads CASSLMGQKDEQFF. The CDR3, as DNA: TGTGCCAGCAGCCTTATGGGACAGAAAGATGAGCAGTTCTTC.